This T cell receptor (beta chain) was observed in a study of blood T cell repertoires in COVID-19 (dated by TCRdb to between 2020 and 2021). About the investigation overall: The collaborator samples originated in the United States, Italy and Spain and spanned the acute and convalescent phases of COVID-19. The repertoires were made available in a free public database intended to serve as a resource for research on the immune response to SARS-CoV-2. Sample metadata almost always included a de-identified subject ID, COVID-19 status, age in years and sex. The material from the prospective study consisted of cDNA or gDNA derived from T cells, B-cell-depleted T cells, or PBMCs. Samples were obtained from the ongoing ImmuneRACE study (first 160 participants) and from about 1,300 subjects provided by 6 global collaborators. Deeply sampled blood TCRbeta repertoires from subjects exposed to, actively infected with, or recovered from COVID-19 were included in the dataset. Where HLA class I and class II types were available, the types were taken from metadata supplied by the sample provider, not from assay-based typing. General study outcomes and caveats: The quantity of clinical and demographic metadata differed by source and by participant and was supplied without curation.

The immunoSEQ Assay, a bias-controlled multiplex PCR, was used to amplify TCRbeta CDR3 regions from genomic DNA. The authors' pipeline ran thus. Nucleated cell counts per sample were estimated from amplification of reference gene primers within the assay. To quantify the absolute abundance of each unique TCRbeta CDR3 rearrangement, sequence reads were collapsed and filtered. For each sample, productive Simpson clonality was calculated as the square root of Simpson's diversity index over productive rearrangements. Not all clones reach the TCRdb copy of this immuneACCESS table, which keeps in-frame sequences only. Checked studies attribute under half of the gap to unresolved V genes and leave the rest unexplained. V and J calls and clone size are as listed in that table; D and trimming were resolved from the DNA. The sample table contains some 300,000 clones; only one count was recorded for just over 85% of them. The biggest ten clones account for about 4.1% of the sample.

In the prospective study, participants were 18 to 89 years old, resided in fewer than 25 geographic areas of the United States, and were enrolled through a virtual design. To assign participants to cohorts, the prospective study relied on clinical history that participants themselves reported in a screening survey and a study questionnaire. Recovered participants in ImmuneRACE Cohort 3 were defined as having two consecutive negative NP/OP PCR tests, clearance from a healthcare professional, or resolution of symptoms. In the prospective study, mobile phlebotomists collected whole blood, serum and a nasopharyngeal or oropharyngeal swab from each participant. Participants in the prospective study had the option to provide additional blood draws and questionnaires over an approximately 2-month period. Before DNA extraction, prospective study blood samples were shipped either frozen or at room temperature.

CDR1 and CDR2 were assigned from the germline V gene as SQVTM and ANQGSEA. Including the terminal cysteine and phenylalanine, the CDR3 comprises 13 residues. CDR3 DNA only is kept here, 39 bases in frame from base 1. Trimming removed 4 bases from V and 1 base from J; the gene matches leave 4 bases unexplained. Of note for this clone: This clone's antigen is unknown. Within one base of it there is no much larger clone, and no base qualities were kept.

The chain links TRBV29-1 with TRBJ2-7; TRBD1 lines up with 7 middle nucleotides. Specimen: PBMCs or T cells enriched from blood (not recorded which). The sequence derives from a man aged 25-45 years who had recovered from COVID-19. The CDR3 region reads CSVVYRGSYEQYF. The sequenced DNA is TGCAGCGTTGTCTACAGGGGTTCCTACGAGCAGTACTTC.